A selection of T cell receptor beta chains follows, all from one sample in a study of cytomegalovirus exposure and HLA in healthy donors. TCRdb's table, derived via immunoSEQ multiplex PCR, lists solely in-frame clones and lacks some. In all, the sample yields 40,000 to 60,000 clones. The sample comprised PBMCs. Source of these receptors: a female donor in good health and CMV-seronegative. Each CDR3 is given with its conserved first and last residue.

v_gene	j_gene	CDR3aa
TRBV30	TRBJ2-7	CAWNFGTGPEQYF
TRBV5-6	TRBJ1-5	CASSLRQGLGEPQHF
TRBV6-5	TRBJ1-1	CASRNRVVTEAFF
TRBV30	TRBJ1-3	CAWSALVGQGPNTIYF
TRBV6-6	TRBJ1-5	CASSYAGQNQPQHF
TRBV5-1	TRBJ1-2	CASSSNSADYGYTF
TRBV5-1	TRBJ2-7	CASRFIGSNEQYF
TRBV9	TRBJ1-2	CASSPWDRPYGYTF
TRBV4-3	TRBJ2-3	CASSQVQTSLAVQYF
TRBV4-2	TRBJ2-7	CASSPLRGTSGGSYEQYF
TRBV15	TRBJ2-1	CATSARRGRGASRVF
TRBV4-1	TRBJ2-1	CASSQGDSPVNEQFF
TRBV7-3	TRBJ1-1	CASHRTDRLNTEAFF
TRBV19	TRBJ1-1	CASSIVTGMNTEAFF
TRBV6-5	TRBJ1-6	CASTTGDNSPLHF
TRBV18	TRBJ1-4	CASSPLRTGDEKLFF
TRBV30	TRBJ1-4	CAWSVHGSGEKLFF
TRBV29-1	TRBJ1-1	CSVESGTRAFF
TRBV6-6	TRBJ2-5	CASRITGIQETQYF
TRBV5-6	TRBJ1-4	CASSFFSFRGPPGEKLFF
TRBV7-3	TRBJ2-1	CASSPNLSNNEQFF
TRBV25-1	TRBJ2-7	CASSWGTGVTYEQYF
TRBV6-5	TRBJ1-2	CASSDRVYGYTF
TRBV6-6	TRBJ1-2	CASRWGHTNYGYTF
TRBV20-1	TRBJ1-1	CSAIYGTEAFF
TRBV5-1	TRBJ2-1	CASGQPSYNEQFF
TRBV7-2	TRBJ2-7	CASSDRTSGNWYEQYF
TRBV18	TRBJ1-1	CASSPRGQGDTEAFF
TRBV28	TRBJ1-2	CAAGQGYDYGYTF
TRBV27	TRBJ1-1	CASSQHTSSRVAFF
TRBV29-1	TRBJ1-2	CSVVNYRTGGYGYTF
TRBV30	TRBJ1-2	CACQAPGYTF
TRBV20-1	TRBJ2-5	CSASTSETQYF
TRBV4-1	TRBJ2-5	CASSQATGLGQETQYF
TRBV6-6	TRBJ2-7	CASSYASGGPYEQYF
TRBV5-1	TRBJ1-4	CASSLSPGTTATNEKLFF
TRBV28	TRBJ2-1	CASSAGQGGYNEQFF
TRBV7-9	TRBJ1-6	CASSLQTGGPNSPLHF
TRBV5-1	TRBJ1-1	CASSFSSSTEAFF